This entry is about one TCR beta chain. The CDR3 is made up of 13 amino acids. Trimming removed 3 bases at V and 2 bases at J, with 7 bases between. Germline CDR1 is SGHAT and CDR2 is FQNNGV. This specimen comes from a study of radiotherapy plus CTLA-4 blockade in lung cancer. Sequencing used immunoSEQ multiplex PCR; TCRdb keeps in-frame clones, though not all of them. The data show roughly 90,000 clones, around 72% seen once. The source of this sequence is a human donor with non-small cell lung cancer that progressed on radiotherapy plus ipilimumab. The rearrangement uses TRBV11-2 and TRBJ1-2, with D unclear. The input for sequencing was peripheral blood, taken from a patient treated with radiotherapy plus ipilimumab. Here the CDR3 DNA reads TGTGCCAGCAGCTTTGTGGGGAACTATGGCTACACCTTC. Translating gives CASSFVGNYGYTF.